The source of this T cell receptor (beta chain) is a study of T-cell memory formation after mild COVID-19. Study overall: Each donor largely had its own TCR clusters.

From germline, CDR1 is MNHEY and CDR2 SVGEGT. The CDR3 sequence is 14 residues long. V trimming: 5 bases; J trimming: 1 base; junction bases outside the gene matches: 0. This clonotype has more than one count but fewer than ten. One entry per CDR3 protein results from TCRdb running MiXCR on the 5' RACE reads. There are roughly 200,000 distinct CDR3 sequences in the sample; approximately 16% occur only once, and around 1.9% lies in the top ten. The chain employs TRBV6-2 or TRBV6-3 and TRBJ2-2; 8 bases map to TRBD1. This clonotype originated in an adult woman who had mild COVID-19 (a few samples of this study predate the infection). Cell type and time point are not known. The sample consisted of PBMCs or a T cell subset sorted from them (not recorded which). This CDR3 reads CASSGQGNTGELFF. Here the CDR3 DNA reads TGTGCCAGCAGTGGACAGGGGAACACCGGGGAGCTGTTTTTT.